The rows below give T cell receptor beta chains drawn from one sample of a study of T cell changes during pregnancy in multiple sclerosis. Measured with immunoSEQ multiplex PCR; TCRdb has only the in-frame clones, and not every one. The sample contains about 110,000 clones, around 90% of which appear only once. The specimen comprised peripheral blood, sampled after pregnancy. The receptors were sampled from a female donor with multiple sclerosis, enrolled in a pregnancy study. Both conserved end residues are trimmed from each CDR3. Rows may omit the clone size; those that give it use once, few, many or a size class.

>TRBJ1-1|few|TRBV2
ASSRQVNMNTEAF
>TRBJ1-1|-|TRBV30
AWSLYIQGTEAF
>TRBJ1-1|-|TRBV28
ASSSRYLNTEAF
>TRBJ1-5|-|TRBV18
ASTNGTGGRPQH
>TRBJ1-1|-|TRBV7-2
ASSSSPTGRTEAF
>TRBJ2-5|-|TRBV28
ASSLQGGYQETQY
>TRBJ1-3|-|TRBV7-9
ASSGLGQPNSGNTIY
>TRBJ2-3|-|TRBV7-2
ASSLDVGVRNTQY
>TRBJ1-1|-|TRBV29-1
SVESGGNTEAF
>TRBJ1-5|-|TRBV28
ASSGVRISSNQPQH
>TRBJ1-1|-|TRBV28
ASSSPRDRSNLNTEAF
>TRBJ2-2|-|TRBV9
ASSVRDGELF
>TRBJ2-7|-|TRBV10-3
ATRRTSGSGGGQEQY
>TRBJ1-1|-|TRBV5-8
ASRDRYLEGEAF
>TRBJ1-1|few|TRBV9
ASSVASQGMNTEAF
>TRBJ2-2|-|TRBV19
ASRDKVNTGELF
>TRBJ1-1|-|TRBV15
ATTIDRVSTEAF
>TRBJ1-1|-|TRBV29-1
SVEIRDRVIEAF
>TRBJ1-5|-|TRBV9
ASSVVRGVSNQPQH
>TRBJ2-1|-|TRBV30
AWNRGSSYNEQF
>TRBJ2-3|-|TRBV7-9
ASSSTGTSGDLTDTQY
>TRBJ1-1|once|TRBV15
ATSGEFRDRGTEAF
>TRBJ2-3|-|TRBV28
ASSPRGDRTDTQY
>TRBJ1-2|-|TRBV5-1
ASSYDPPQGGWKVGGYT
>TRBJ2-7|-|TRBV30
AWRRGSGVVSDEQY
>TRBJ2-1|-|TRBV7-8
ASREAGGKRPYNEQF
>TRBJ2-1|-|TRBV5-6
ASSFLPSVYNEQF
>TRBJ1-5|-|TRBV5-6
ASSSDRGRLNQPQH
>TRBJ1-2|-|TRBV7-9
ASSSTSEAGGYGYT
>TRBJ1-1|-|TRBV5-1
ASSQGAGTEAF
>TRBJ2-1|-|TRBV10-3
AISEQGNEQF
>TRBJ2-5|-|TRBV5-1
ASSPFWGGSLETQY
>TRBJ1-5|-|TRBV10-2
ASSESGGDYQPQH
>TRBJ1-2|-|TRBV9
ASSVGPGKKDGYT
>TRBJ1-1|-|TRBV2
ASSGQVKSEAF
>TRBJ2-1|-|TRBV9
ASSVSGESYNEQF
>TRBJ2-7|-|TRBV7-3
ASRTGTSGIPYEQY
>TRBJ2-7|-|TRBV5-4
ASSWDRDHEQY
>TRBJ1-1|-|TRBV7-2
ASSFGGVLNTEAF
>TRBJ1-5|-|TRBV30
AWSVSSNQPQH
>TRBJ2-2|-|TRBV5-4
ASSLGQGNTGELF
>TRBJ1-2|-|TRBV2
ASRGHRSGDT
>TRBJ2-1|-|TRBV28
ASSLTDGDNEQF
>TRBJ2-1|-|TRBV10-3
AISESFGGSNNEQF
>TRBJ2-2|-|TRBV15
ATSRRTGRSAGELF
>TRBJ1-4|-|TRBV5-1
ASRTGTENEKLF
>TRBJ1-2|-|TRBV5-6
ASSLEQGVGGYT
>TRBJ2-5|-|TRBV13
ASSLFQREGETQY
>TRBJ2-3|-|TRBV29-1
SVEDWAWGDASTDTQY
>TRBJ1-1|few|TRBV2
ASSETAPNTEAF
>TRBJ2-7|once|TRBV5-1
ASSARDREHLQY
>TRBJ2-3|-|TRBV28
ASSLVLAGGGTDTQY
>TRBJ1-1|-|TRBV29-1
SVEQGPRNTEAF